This T cell receptor (beta chain) was identified during a study of neurological immune-mediated disorders (dated by TCRdb to between 2018 and 2021). Looking at the study overall: Among the roughly 34 multiple sclerosis patients, relapsing-remitting MS accounted for around 30 and secondary progressive MS accounted for 3. Peripheral blood TCR-beta repertoires from HTLV-I-associated myelopathy (HAM/TSP) patients, multiple sclerosis patients and healthy controls were compared by UMI-based sequencing. Longitudinal samples, technical triplicates and paired sorted CD4+ and CD8+ T-cell subsets, alongside PBMC samples, were included among the approximately 110 TCR-beta libraries. Of the 70 or so subjects in the cohort, around 14 were HAM/TSP patients, around 35 were multiple sclerosis patients, and some 20 were healthy controls.

Libraries from unsorted PBMCs were made from 2 million PBMCs kept in RNAlater at -80 degrees C until RNA extraction. Multiple sclerosis patients were enrolled in a US clinical protocol evaluating disease progression by magnetic resonance imaging. Peripheral blood was subjected to Ficoll-Hypaque density gradient centrifugation to isolate PBMCs, which were then cryopreserved in liquid nitrogen. This clonotype has a count of ten or more. Its antigen is unknown. No much larger clonotype is one base removed from it; base qualities were not supplied. cDNA was synthesized by template-switch 5'RACE using a primer carrying a 10-nucleotide random unique molecular identifier by which each TCR transcript was tagged. Over 200 million TCR-beta sequences, covering 15-18 subjects, were produced in each sequencing run. Total RNA was extracted with the RNeasy kit. TCR-beta VDJ regions were amplified with primers for the TCR constant region and the 5'RACE anchor, using the KAPA Real-time Library Amplification kit. Sample indexes and Illumina adaptors were added in a first PCR, and a second PCR then increased library yield. After Ampure bead purification, the TCR product of roughly 650 bp was size-selected on a 2% E-gel SizeSelection system. Before pooling, library quality was checked on a Bioanalyzer, concentration was measured with Qubit, and libraries were quantified with the Kapa Library Quantification kit. An Illumina HiSeq 2500 sequenced the libraries paired-end 2 x 150 bp. To increase sequence diversity, roughly 25-31% phiX was spiked into each library pool. The authors' pipeline ran thus. The UMI-based MiGEC pipeline processed quality-filtered reads and removed over 85% of raw TCR sequences during error correction. VDJ genes were aligned to IMGT germline references, and each clonotype was defined by a unique CDR3 amino acid sequence together with V-J genes. VDJtools evaluated clonal expansion, Shannon diversity and CDR3 relatedness (CalcPairwiseDistances, ClusterSamples); CLCbio workbench built phylogenetic trees. A clone was classed as expanded if it had 8 or more unique UMIs, a cutoff based on coefficient-of-variation modelling across technical triplicates. Using fastp trimming at Q25 and MiXCR clonotype assembly, TCRdb reanalyzed the public sequencing data and kept in-frame beta chains. Merged by CDR3 protein, the rows form single entries marked with the most common genes and DNA. The V and J calls come from TCRdb's annotation, not from the publication. The sample table holds 50,000 or so distinct CDR3 sequences, of which 3% to 4% were seen once. Of the sample, 5.9% falls within the top ten clones.

V was cut back by 3 bases and J by 5 bases, leaving a gap of 11 bases between them. From the cysteine up to the phenylalanine, the CDR3 has a length of 13 residues. Here the CDR3 DNA is all that survives: 39 bases in frame from base 1. What the work shows at the level of the full study, not this receptor alone: Phylogenetic analysis grouped repertoires from 18 of 34 MS patients into a cluster of related CDR3 sequences, suggesting a possible repertoire-level signature. No clinical or MRI features were associated with the MS cluster, and the authors said that larger cohorts are needed. No identical CDR3 amino acid sequences were found to be shared among expanded clones across subjects, suggesting that TCR-beta repertoires were private in all groups. TCR clonal expansion was highest in HAM/TSP patients and lowest in MS patients, with MS patients falling below even healthy controls.

The chain was built from TRBV12-3 or TRBV12-4 and TRBJ2-7, with no D gene named confidently. The sequenced sample was PBMCs. This clonotype originated in a man aged 35-49 years with multiple sclerosis. The DNA sequence follows: TGTGCCAGCAGTTTTTTGGGTAGGCACGAGCAGTACTTC. This is translated as CASSFLGRHEQYF.